The T cell receptor beta chain under discussion was sequenced for a study of Graves' ophthalmopathy and Graves' hyperthyroidism. The study's findings and limits: Blood samples also showed most expanded thyroid clonotypes exceeding 0.001 frequency.

The length of the CDR3 is 14 residues. Germline V gene data show CDR1 as SQVTM and CDR2 as ANQGSEA. V shed 0 bases and J shed 2 bases, with 7 bases lying between them. Cases classed as stable hyperthyroidism had no ophthalmopathy within 18 months of follow-up. Only newly diagnosed hyperthyroidism patients aged 18 to 65, with under 2 months' duration, were enrolled. What supplied the PBMCs was roughly 9.7 ml of fresh peripheral blood. This clonotype was seen many times. Its antigen is unidentified. Amplification from RNA transcripts yielded the TCR beta CDR3 regions. RT-PCR in the first round used HTBI primers; a second-round multiplex PCR followed. TCRdb ran MiXCR on the multiplex PCR reads and lists one entry per CDR3 protein. The sample has just over 400,000 distinct CDR3 sequences; more than 20% are singletons.

V and J are TRBV29-1 and TRBJ2-2, with D tentatively TRBD1 or TRBD2 (5 bases each). The sequenced sample was peripheral blood. This clonotype originated in a woman aged 18-29 years with stable Graves' hyperthyroidism. The CDR3 DNA follows: TGCAGCGTTGAAGAGGGGGTAAACACCGGGGAGCTGTTTTTT. This encodes CSVEEGVNTGELFF.